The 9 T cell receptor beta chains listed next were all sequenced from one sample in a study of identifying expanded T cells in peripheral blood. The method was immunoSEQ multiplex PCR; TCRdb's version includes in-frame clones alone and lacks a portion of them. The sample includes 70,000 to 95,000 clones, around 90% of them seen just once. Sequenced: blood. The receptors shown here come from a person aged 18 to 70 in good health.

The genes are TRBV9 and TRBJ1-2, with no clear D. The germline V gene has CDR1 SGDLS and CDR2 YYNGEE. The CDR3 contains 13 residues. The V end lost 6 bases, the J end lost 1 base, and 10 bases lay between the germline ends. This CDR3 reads CASKGTDNYGYTF. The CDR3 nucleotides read TGTGCCAGCAAAGGCACCGATAACTATGGCTACACCTTC.

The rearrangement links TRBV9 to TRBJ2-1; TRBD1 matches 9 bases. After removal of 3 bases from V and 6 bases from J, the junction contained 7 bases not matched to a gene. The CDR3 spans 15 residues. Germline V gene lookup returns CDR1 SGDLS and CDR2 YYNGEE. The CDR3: CASSEGQGSFNEQFF. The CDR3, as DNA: TGTGCCAGCAGCGAGGGACAGGGTTCTTTCAATGAGCAGTTCTTC. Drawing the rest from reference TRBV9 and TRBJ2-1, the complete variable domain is DSGVTQTPKHLITATGQRVTLRCSPRSGDLSVYWYQQSLDQGLQFLIQYYNGEERAKGNILERFSAQQFPDLHSELNLSSLELGDSALYFCASSEGQGSFNEQFFGPGTRLTVL.

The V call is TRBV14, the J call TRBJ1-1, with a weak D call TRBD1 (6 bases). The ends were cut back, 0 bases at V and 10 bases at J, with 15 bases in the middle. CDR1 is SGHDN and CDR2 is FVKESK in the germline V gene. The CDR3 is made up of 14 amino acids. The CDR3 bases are TGTGCCAGCAGCCAAGATCTGCGGCAGGGGAGAGCTTTCTTT. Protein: CASSQDLRQGRAFF.

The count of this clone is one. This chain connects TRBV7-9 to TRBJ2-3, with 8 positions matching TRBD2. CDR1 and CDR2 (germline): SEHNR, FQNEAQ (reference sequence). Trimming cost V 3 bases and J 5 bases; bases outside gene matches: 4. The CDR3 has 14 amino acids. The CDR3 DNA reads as TGTGCCAGCAGCTTTCCGCGGGAGGAAGATACGCAGTATTTT. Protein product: CASSFPREEDTQYF.

The chain's CDR3 is CASSFTGHTEAFF. CDR3 DNA sequence: TGTGCCAGCAGCTTTACGGGGCACACTGAAGCTTTCTTT. V gene TRBV13 combines with J gene TRBJ1-1, with D possibly TRBD1 on 5 matching bases. Deletions cut 3 bases from V and 3 bases from J, with 8 bases between. The V gene's germline CDR1 is PRHDT and CDR2 FYEKMQ (reference sequence). This CDR3 is 13 amino acids long.

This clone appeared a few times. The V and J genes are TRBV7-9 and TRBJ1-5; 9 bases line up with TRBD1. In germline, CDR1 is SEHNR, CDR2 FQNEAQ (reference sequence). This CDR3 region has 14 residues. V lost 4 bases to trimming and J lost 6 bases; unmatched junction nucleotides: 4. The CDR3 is CASSSGTGLQPQHF. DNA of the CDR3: TGTGCCAGCAGCTCCGGGACAGGGCTTCAGCCCCAGCATTTT.

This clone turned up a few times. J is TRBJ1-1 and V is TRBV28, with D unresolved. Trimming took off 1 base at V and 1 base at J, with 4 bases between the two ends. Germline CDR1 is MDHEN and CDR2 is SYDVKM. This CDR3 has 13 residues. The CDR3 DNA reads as TGTGCCAGCAGTTTATTTAAGAACACTGAAGCTTTCTTT. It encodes CASSLFKNTEAFF.

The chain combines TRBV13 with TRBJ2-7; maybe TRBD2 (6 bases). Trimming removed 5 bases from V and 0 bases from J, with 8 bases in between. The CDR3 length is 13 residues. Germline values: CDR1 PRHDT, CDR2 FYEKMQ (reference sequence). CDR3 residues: CASSPGSSYEQYF. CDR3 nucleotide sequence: TGTGCCAGCAGCCCCGGGAGCTCCTACGAGCAGTACTTC.

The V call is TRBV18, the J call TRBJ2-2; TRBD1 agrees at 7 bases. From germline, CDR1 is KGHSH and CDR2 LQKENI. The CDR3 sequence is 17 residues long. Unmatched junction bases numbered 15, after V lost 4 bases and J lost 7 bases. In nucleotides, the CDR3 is TGTGCCAGCTCACGACAGGGCTCGGGCTGGCAAGTCGGGGAGCTGTTTTTT. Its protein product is CASSRQGSGWQVGELFF.